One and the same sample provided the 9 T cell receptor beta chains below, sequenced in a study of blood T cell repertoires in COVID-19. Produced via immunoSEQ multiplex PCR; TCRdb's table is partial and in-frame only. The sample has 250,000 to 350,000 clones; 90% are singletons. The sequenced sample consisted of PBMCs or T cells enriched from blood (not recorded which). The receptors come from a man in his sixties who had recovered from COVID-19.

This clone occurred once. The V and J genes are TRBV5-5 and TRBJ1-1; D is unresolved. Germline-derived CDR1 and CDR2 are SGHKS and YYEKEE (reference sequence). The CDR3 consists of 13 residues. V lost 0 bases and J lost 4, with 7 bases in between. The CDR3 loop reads CASSLAGVTEAFF. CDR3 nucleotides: TGTGCCAGCAGCTTGGCCGGGGTCACTGAAGCTTTCTTT.

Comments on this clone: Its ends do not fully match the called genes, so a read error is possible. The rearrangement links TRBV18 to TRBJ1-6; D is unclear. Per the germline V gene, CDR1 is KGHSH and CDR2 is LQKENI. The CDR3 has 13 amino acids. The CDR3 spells CASSPHYDSPLHF. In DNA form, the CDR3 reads TGTGCCAGCTCACCACACTATGATTCACCCCTCCACTTT.

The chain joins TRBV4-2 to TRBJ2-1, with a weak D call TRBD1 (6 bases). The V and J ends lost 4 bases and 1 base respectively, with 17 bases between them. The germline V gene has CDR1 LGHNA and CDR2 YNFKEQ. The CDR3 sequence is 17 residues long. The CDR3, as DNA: TGTGCCAGCAGCCTGGATCTCGGGACACCTTCCTACAATGAGCAGTTCTTC. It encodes CASSLDLGTPSYNEQFF.

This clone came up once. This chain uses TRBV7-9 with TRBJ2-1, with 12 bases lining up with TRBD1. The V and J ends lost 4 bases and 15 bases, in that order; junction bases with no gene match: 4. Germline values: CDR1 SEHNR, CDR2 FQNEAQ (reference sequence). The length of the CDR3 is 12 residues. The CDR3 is CASSSGTGGSFF. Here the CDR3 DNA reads TGTGCCAGCAGCTCCGGGACAGGGGGCTCGTTCTTC.

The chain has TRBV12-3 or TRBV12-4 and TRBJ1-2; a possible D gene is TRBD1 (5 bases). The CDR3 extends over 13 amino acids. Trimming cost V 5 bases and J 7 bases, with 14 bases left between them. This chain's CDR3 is CASSAGHLGGYTF. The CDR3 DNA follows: TGTGCCAGCAGTGCCGGACATCTGGGTGGCTACACCTTC.

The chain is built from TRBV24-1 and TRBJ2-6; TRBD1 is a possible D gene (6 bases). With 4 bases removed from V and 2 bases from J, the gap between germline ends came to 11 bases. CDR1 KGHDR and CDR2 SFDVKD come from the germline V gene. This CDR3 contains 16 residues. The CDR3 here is CATSEPQGTGANVLTF. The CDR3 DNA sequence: TGTGCCACCAGTGAGCCACAGGGCACTGGGGCCAACGTCCTGACTTTC.

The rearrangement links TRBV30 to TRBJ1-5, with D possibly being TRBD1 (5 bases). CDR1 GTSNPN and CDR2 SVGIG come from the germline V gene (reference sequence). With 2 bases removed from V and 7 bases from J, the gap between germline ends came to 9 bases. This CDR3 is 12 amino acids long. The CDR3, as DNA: TGTGCCTGGAGTTTTCAGGGCCAGCCCCAGCATTTT. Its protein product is CAWSFQGQPQHF.

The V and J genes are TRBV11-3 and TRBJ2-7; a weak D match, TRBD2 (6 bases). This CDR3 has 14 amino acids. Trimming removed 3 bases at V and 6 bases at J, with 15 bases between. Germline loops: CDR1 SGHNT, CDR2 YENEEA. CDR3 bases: TGTGCCAGCAGCTTGAAGACGGAGGGCCTCGAGCAGTACTTC. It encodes CASSLKTEGLEQYF.

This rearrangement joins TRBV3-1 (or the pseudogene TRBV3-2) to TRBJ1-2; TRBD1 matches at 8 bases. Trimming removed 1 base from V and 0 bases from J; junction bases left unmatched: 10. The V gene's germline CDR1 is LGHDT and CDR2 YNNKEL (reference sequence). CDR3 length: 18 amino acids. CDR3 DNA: TGTGCCAGCAGCCAAGCTGGACGGACAGGGTTAGCTAACTATGGCTACACCTTC. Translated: CASSQAGRTGLANYGYTF.